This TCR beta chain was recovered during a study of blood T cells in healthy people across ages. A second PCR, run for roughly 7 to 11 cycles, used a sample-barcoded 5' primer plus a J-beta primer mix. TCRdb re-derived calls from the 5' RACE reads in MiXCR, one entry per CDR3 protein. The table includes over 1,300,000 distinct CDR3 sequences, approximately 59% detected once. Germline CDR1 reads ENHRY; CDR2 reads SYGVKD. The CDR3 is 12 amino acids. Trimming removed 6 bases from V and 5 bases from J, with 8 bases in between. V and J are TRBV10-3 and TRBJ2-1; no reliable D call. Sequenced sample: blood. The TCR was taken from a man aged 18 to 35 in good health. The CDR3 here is CAIRAVHNEQFF. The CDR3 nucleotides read TGTGCCATCAGGGCTGTCCACAATGAGCAGTTCTTC.